This T cell receptor (beta chain) was documented in a study of OX40 agonist ivuxolimab in advanced cancers. For the wider study: Ivuxolimab was an agonistic, fully human IgG2 monoclonal antibody directed against OX40 (CD134), a costimulatory receptor. The paper describes the monotherapy dose-escalation part (N = 52 patients) of the phase I trial of ivuxolimab. Partial responses occurred in three dose-escalation patients: two with cutaneous melanoma and one with hepatocellular carcinoma. Intravenous ivuxolimab was administered to patients every 2 weeks at six dose levels: 0.01, 0.1, 0.3, 1.5, 3 and 10 mg/kg. The point of sequencing TCRbeta in the periphery was to test whether ivuxolimab changed TCR sequence diversity and drove clonal T-cell expansion. Prior anti-PD-1, anti-PD-L1 or anti-CTLA-4 therapy was permitted, and approximately 42% of dose-escalation patients had received checkpoint inhibitors. A male proportion of around 81% and a mean age of around 60 years, ranging from roughly 23 to 85, were recorded for the dose-escalation cohort. Of the roughly 50 dose-escalation patients, hepatocellular carcinoma was present in about 20, melanoma in around 15, renal cell carcinoma in 9 and head and neck cancer in 9. On the study overall, not on this receptor specifically: Low levels of normalized T-cell clonal expansion were also seen in some patients who did not respond. In the 0.1-3.0 mg/kg groups, partial responders were among the patients with the lowest normalized peripheral clonal expansion, particularly in CD8+ T cells. Antigen specificity was not determined for the clonally expanded peripheral T cells. After ivuxolimab, more expanded clones were found on average in CD8+ T cells than in CD4+ T cells. Clonal expansion of both CD4+ and CD8+ blood T cells was observed from baseline to week 6 at doses 0.1 to 3.0 mg/kg.

Regarding this clone: Its antigen is not yet known. An end of the junction differs from the germline gene, which may be a read error.

Genomic DNA was extracted from sorted cells for sequencing of the TCRbeta CDR3 region. The immunoSEQ Assay was used for sequencing of TCRbeta CDR3 regions. In TCRdb, the immuneACCESS table is reduced to in-frame sequences with V and J assigned. These tables do not hold every clone; where another copy was compared, an unresolved V gene accounts for under half, and the others remain unexplained. Across this sample there are about 64,000 clones, with 80% to 90% seen only once. The ten largest account for 2.5% to 3% of the sample. The trial excluded patients who had a history of autoimmune disease or who were on systemic immunosuppression. Peripheral blood for TCR sequencing was collected from all dose cohorts at baseline, on cycle 4 day 1, and on cycle 7 day 1. The samples were taken from a phase I, first-in-human, multicenter, open-label dose-escalation trial of ivuxolimab. Adults with locally advanced or metastatic melanoma, renal cell, hepatocellular, or head and neck squamous cell carcinoma were enrolled in the trial. Before TCR sequencing, CD4+ T cells and CD8+ T cells were sorted from peripheral blood as separate populations.

Taken from cysteine to phenylalanine, the CDR3 has 14 residues. The DNA shown is the 42-base CDR3, in frame from base 1. From a lookup of the germline V gene (reference sequence), CDR1 and CDR2 are SEHNR and FQNEAQ. The rearranged chain carries TRBV7-9 and TRBJ2-1; the D gene could be TRBD1 or TRBD2, each one agreeing over 5 bases. The sequenced sample was CD4+ or CD8+ T cells sorted from blood, obtained in a trial of the OX40 agonist ivuxolimab. The clonotype was recovered from an adult with an advanced solid tumor such as melanoma, head and neck, liver or kidney cancer. The CDR3: CASSLAGADNEQFF. The bases read TGTGCCAGCAGCCTAGCTGGGGCTGACAATGAGCAGTTCTTC.